This entry features one TCR beta chain sequence. Antigen unknown. This specimen belongs to a study of OX40 agonist ivuxolimab in advanced cancers. Here immunoSEQ multiplex PCR was the method, and the copy in TCRdb shows in-frame clones only, minus some. The sample includes thousands of clones, approximately 70% seen only once; the top ten take roughly 40%. The CDR3 has 18 amino acids. The ends were cut back, 0 bases at V and 1 base at J, with 16 bases in the middle. CDR1 and CDR2 from the germline V gene are SGHVS and FNYEAQ. Findings and limits, study-wide: With doses of 0.1-3.0 mg/kg, partial responders showed among the lowest clonal expansion. The study observed clonal expansion of CD4+ and CD8+ blood T cells by week 6 at 0.1 to 3.0 mg/kg.

This sequence joins TRBV7-6 and TRBJ2-1, with D unclear. This TCR derives from an adult with an advanced solid tumor such as melanoma, head and neck, liver or kidney cancer. This material consisted of CD4+ or CD8+ T cells sorted from blood, taken in a trial of the OX40 agonist ivuxolimab. CDR3: CASSLASHGLGSYNEQFF. Here the CDR3 DNA reads TGTGCCAGCAGCTTAGCTTCACACGGCCTGGGGTCCTACAATGAGCAGTTCTTC.